This entry describes one TCR beta chain. The antigen is not known. Libraries were prepared by immunoSEQ multiplex PCR; TCRdb keeps only in-frame clonotypes and omits some of them. Of around 80,000 clones detected, 83% appear once; the ten largest clones hold approximately 1.4%. V was trimmed by 3 bases and J by 5 bases, leaving 13 bases between them. The CDR3 totals 15 residues. Germline loops: CDR1 LNHNV, CDR2 YYDKDF (reference sequence). The record originates from a study of T cell responses to AZD1222 COVID-19 vaccine. Broader study findings: Regions 160-218 and 743-854 held dominance among vaccine-associated CD4 TCRs, which spanned spike. Only six people who got AZD1222 tested seropositive at baseline. Donor demographics were predominantly white British with a female majority; clonal diversity may be underestimated.

Source: peripheral blood, taken 28 days after the second AZD1222 dose. This clonotype was sampled from an adult who received the AZD1222 COVID-19 vaccine. V is TRBV15 and J is TRBJ1-4; a weak D match, TRBD1 (5 bases). The CDR3, as DNA: TGTGCCACCAGCAGCGGCGGGGGGGGGAATGAAAAACTGTTTTTT. Protein product: CATSSGGGGNEKLFF.